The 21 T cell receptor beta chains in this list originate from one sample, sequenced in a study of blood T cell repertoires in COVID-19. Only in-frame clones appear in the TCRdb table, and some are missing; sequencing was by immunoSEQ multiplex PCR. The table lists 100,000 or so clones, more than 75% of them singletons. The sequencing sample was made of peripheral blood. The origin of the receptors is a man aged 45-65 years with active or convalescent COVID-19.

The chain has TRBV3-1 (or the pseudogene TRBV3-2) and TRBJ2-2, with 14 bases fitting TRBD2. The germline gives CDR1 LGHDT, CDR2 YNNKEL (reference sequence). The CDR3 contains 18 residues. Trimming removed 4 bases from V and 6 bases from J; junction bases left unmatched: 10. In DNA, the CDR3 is TGTGCCAGCAGCCTGATTGGACTAGCGGGGGGCCAAGCCGGGGAGCTGTTTTTT. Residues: CASSLIGLAGGQAGELFF.

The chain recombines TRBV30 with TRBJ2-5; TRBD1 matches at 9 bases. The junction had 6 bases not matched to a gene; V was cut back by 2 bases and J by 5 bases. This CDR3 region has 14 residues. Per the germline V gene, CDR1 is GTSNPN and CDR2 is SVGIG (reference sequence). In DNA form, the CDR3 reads TGTGCCTGGAGTCCAACGACAGGGGGGGAGACCCAGTACTTC. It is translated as CAWSPTTGGETQYF.

This chain's CDR3 is CASSGTGGSLSGYTF. The CDR3 DNA sequence: TGTGCCAGCAGCGGGACAGGGGGTTCCCTATCTGGCTACACCTTC. This chain links TRBV6-5 with TRBJ1-2; 11 bases agree with TRBD1. The CDR3 runs to 15 residues. The V and J ends lost 6 bases and 7 bases, in that order; junction bases with no gene match: 10. Per the germline V gene, CDR1 is MNHEY and CDR2 is SVGAGI.

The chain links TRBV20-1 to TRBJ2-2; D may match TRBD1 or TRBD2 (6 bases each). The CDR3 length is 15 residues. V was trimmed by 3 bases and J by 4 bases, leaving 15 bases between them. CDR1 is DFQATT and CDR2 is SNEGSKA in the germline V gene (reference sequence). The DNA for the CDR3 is TGCAGTGCTAGTGGAGGGGGTCAGGGCACCGGGGAGCTGTTTTTT. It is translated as CSASGGGQGTGELFF.

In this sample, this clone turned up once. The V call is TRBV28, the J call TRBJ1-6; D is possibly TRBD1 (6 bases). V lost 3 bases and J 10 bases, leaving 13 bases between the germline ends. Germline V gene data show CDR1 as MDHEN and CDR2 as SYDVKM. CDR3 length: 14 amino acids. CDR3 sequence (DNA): TGTGCCAGCAGTTTGCCCCGGACAGTGTCACCCCTCCACTTT. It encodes CASSLPRTVSPLHF.

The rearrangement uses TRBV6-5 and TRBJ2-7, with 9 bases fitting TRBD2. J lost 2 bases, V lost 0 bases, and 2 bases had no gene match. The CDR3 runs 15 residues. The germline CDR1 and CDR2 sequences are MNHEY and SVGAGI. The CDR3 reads CASSYSAGGAYEQYF. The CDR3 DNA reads TGTGCCAGCAGTTACTCGGCGGGGGGGGCCTACGAGCAGTACTTC.

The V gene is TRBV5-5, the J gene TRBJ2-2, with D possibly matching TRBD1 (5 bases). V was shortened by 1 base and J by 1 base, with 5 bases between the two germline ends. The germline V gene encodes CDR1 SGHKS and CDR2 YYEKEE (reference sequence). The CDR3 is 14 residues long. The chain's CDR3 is CASSLRGNTGELFF. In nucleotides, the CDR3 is TGTGCCAGCAGCTTGAGGGGGAACACCGGGGAGCTGTTTTTT.

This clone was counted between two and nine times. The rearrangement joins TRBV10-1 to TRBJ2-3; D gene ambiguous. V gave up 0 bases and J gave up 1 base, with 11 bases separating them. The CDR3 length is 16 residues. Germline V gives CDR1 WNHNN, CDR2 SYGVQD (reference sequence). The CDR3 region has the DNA TGCGCCAGCAGTGAGTCGGTGGGCGAAGGCACAGATACGCAGTATTTT. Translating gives CASSESVGEGTDTQYF.

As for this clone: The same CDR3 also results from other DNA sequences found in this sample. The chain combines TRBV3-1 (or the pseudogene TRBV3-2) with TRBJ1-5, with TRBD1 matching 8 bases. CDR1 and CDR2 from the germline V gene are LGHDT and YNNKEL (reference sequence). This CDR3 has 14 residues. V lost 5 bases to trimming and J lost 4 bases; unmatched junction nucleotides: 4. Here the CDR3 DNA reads TGTGCCAGCAGCGGGACAGGAGGAAATCAGCCCCAGCATTTT. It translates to CASSGTGGNQPQHF.

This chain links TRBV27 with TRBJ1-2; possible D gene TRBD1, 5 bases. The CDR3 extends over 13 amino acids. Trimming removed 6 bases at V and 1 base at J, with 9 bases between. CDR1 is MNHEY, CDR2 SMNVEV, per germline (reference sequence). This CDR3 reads CASRRQINYGYTF. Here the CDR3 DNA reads TGTGCCAGCAGGCGACAGATTAACTATGGCTACACCTTC.

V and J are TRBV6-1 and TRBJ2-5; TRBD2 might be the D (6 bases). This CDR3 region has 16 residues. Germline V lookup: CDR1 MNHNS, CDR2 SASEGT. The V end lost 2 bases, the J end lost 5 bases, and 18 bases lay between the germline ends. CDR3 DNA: TGTGCCAGCAGTGAATTCGGGGCGATGGAGGGGGAGACCCAGTACTTC. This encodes CASSEFGAMEGETQYF.

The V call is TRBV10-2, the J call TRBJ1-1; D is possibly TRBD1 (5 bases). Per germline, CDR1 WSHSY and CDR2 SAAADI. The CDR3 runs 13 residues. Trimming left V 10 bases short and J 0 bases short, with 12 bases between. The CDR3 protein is CATIPGLNTEAFF. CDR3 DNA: TGCGCCACTATACCAGGGTTGAACACTGAAGCTTTCTTT.

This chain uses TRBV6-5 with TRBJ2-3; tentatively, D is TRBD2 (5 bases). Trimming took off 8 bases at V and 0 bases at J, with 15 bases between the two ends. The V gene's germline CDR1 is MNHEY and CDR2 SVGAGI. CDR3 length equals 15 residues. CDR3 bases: TGTGCCAGCCCCACCGCGGGTCCTAGCACAGATACGCAGTATTTT. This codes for CASPTAGPSTDTQYF.

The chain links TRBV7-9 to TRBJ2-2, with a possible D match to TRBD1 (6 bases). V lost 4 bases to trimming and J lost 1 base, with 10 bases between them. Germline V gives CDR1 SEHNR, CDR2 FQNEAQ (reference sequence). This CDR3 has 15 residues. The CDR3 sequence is CASSSGQMNTGELFF. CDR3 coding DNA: TGTGCCAGCAGCTCGGGACAAATGAACACCGGGGAGCTGTTTTTT.

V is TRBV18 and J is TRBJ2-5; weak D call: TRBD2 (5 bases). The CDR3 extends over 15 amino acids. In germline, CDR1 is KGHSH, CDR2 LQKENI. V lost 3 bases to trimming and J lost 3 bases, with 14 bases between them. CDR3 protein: CASSPPTGGEETQYF. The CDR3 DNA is TGTGCCAGCTCACCGCCGACTGGAGGAGAAGAGACCCAGTACTTC.

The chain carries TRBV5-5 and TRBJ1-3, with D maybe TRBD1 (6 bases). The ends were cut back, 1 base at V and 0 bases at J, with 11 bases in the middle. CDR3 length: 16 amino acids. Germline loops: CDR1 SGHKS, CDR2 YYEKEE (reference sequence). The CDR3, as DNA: TGTGCCAGCAGCTTGACCCCAGGGGCCTCTGGAAACACCATATATTTT. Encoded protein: CASSLTPGASGNTIYF.

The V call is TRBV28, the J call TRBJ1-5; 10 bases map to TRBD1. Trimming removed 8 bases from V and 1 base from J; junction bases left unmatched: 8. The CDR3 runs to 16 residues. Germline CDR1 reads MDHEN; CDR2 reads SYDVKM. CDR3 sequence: CASRQGAVPSNQPQHF. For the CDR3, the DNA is TGTGCCAGCCGACAGGGGGCTGTCCCAAGCAATCAGCCCCAGCATTTT.

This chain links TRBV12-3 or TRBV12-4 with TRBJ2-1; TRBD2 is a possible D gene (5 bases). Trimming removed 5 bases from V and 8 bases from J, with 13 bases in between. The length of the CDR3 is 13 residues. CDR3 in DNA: TGTGCCAGCAGTCTGGCCGGGCGGGATGAGCAGTTCTTC. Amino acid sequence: CASSLAGRDEQFF.

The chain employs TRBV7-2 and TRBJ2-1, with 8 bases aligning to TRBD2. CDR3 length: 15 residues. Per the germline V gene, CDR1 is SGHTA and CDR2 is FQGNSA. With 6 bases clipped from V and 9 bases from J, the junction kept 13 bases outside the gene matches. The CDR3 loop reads CASSYSGGREVEQFF. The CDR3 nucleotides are TGTGCCAGCAGTTATTCGGGGGGGCGGGAGGTTGAGCAGTTCTTC.

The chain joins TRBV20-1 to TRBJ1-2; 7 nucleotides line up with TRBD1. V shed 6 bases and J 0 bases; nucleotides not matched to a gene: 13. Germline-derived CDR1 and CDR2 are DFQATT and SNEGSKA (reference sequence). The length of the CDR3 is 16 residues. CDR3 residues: CSASNRDSRPNYGYTF. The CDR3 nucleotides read TGCAGTGCCAGTAACCGGGACAGTCGCCCTAACTATGGCTACACCTTC.

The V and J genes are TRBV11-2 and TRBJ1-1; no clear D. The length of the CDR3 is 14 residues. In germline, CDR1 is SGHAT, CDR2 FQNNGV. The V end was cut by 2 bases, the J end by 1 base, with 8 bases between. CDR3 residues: CASSLQAANTEAFF. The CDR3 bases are TGTGCCAGCAGCTTACAGGCAGCGAACACTGAAGCTTTCTTT.